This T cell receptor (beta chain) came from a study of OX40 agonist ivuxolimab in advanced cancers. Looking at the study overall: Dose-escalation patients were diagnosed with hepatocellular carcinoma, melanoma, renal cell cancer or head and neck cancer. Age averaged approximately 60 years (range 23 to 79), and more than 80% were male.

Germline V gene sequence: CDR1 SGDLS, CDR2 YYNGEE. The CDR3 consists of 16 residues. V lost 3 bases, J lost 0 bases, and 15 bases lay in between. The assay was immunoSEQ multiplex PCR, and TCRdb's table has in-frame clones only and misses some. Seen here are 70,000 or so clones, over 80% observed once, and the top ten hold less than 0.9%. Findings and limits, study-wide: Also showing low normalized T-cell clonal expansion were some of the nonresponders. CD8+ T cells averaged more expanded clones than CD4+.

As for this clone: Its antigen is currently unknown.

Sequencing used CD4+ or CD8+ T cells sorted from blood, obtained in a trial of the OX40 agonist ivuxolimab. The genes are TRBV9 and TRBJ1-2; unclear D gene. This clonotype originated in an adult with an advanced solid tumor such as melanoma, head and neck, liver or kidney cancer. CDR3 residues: CASSETSRPSNYGYTF. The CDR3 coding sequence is TGTGCCAGCAGCGAGACTTCTCGACCCTCTAACTATGGCTACACCTTC.